This T cell receptor (beta chain) emerged from a study of blood T cell repertoires in COVID-19. On the study more broadly: PBMCs, B-cell-depleted T cells, or T cells provided the cDNA or gDNA that made up the material.

The ends lost 3 bases at V and 4 bases at J; junction bases unmatched: 7. CDR1 and CDR2 from the germline V gene are KGHSH and LQKENI. This CDR3 contains 16 residues. TCRdb's copy holds only in-frame clones and misses some; the assay was immunoSEQ multiplex PCR. The table includes approximately 500,000 clones, around 89% detected once. The J gene is TRBJ2-3, the V gene TRBV18; 10 nucleotides agree with TRBD2. The material sequenced was PBMCs or T cells enriched from blood (not recorded which). The clonotype comes from a woman aged 40 to 55 who had recovered from COVID-19. As DNA, the CDR3 is TGTGCCAGCTCACCCTATAGCGGGAGGTTGTCAGATACGCAGTATTTT. Amino acids: CASSPYSGRLSDTQYF.